What follows are 3 T cell receptor beta chains derived from one specimen sequenced in a study of cytomegalovirus exposure and HLA in healthy donors. The data were produced by immunoSEQ multiplex PCR, yet TCRdb's version contains in-frame clones alone and is incomplete. Among about 360,000 clones listed, roughly 88% were seen once. The sequencing input was PBMCs. These receptors all stem from a woman aged 18-29 years in good health and CMV-seronegative.

The chain links TRBV28 to TRBJ1-1, with unresolved D. V gave up 4 bases and J gave up 1 base, with 10 bases separating them. The CDR3 runs to 14 residues. Looked up from germline, CDR1 is MDHEN and CDR2 is SYDVKM. The CDR3 here is CASSSPASNTEAFF. CDR3 nucleotides: TGTGCCAGCAGTTCTCCAGCGTCGAACACTGAAGCTTTCTTT.

The chain uses TRBV27 and TRBJ2-7, with D unresolved. The CDR3 has 13 amino acids. CDR1 MNHEY and CDR2 SMNVEV come from the germline V gene (reference sequence). Trimming cost V 6 bases and J 0 bases, with 9 bases left between them. The CDR3 region is CASSPFSSYEQYF. The CDR3 DNA follows: TGTGCCAGCAGCCCCTTCAGCTCCTACGAGCAGTACTTC.

The chain links TRBV10-3 to TRBJ2-7, with a tentative D call TRBD2 (5 bases). The germline V and J ends were trimmed by 2 bases and 4 bases, with 9 bases remaining between them. The length of the CDR3 is 13 residues. The germline CDR1 and CDR2 sequences are ENHRY and SYGVKD. Written as DNA, the CDR3 is TGTGCCATCAGTGAGACCGGGGAGTACGAGCAGTACTTC. It specifies CAISETGEYEQYF.